Presented here are 16 T cell receptor beta chains from one specimen sequenced in a study of T-cell reconstitution after alpha-beta-depleted transplantation in children. The library targeted TCRbeta and was prepared with unique molecular identifiers. TCRdb reanalysed the PCR reads using MiXCR and keeps one entry per CDR3 protein. The sample comprises fewer than 700,000 distinct CDR3 sequences, about 23% of which are singletons, and roughly 14% rests with the top ten. This sample comprised PBMCs, mostly from graft donor cells, obtained 360 days after TCRalphabeta/CD19-depleted stem cell transplant. The origin of the receptors is a boy under two years old who had a stem cell transplant for acute myeloid leukemia, so the T cells may come from the graft donor.

The rearrangement joins TRBV20-1 to TRBJ2-7, with D uncertain. Germline lookup yields CDR1 DFQATT and CDR2 SNEGSKA (reference sequence). V dropped 7 bases and J dropped 5 bases, with 6 bases sitting between them. There are 9 residues in the CDR3. The CDR3 is CSERDEQYV. The CDR3 coding sequence is TGCAGTGAACGCGACGAGCAGTACGTC.

This clonotype is a singleton in its sample. This chain joins TRBV24-1 and TRBJ2-5; 8 bases are a match to TRBD1. V shed 6 bases, J shed 2 bases, and the junction held 10 bases outside the gene matches. The CDR3 sequence is 16 residues long. Germline V lookup: CDR1 KGHDR, CDR2 SFDVKD. DNA of the CDR3: TGTGCCACCAGTACTCCCCACAGGGGGACTCAAGAGACCCAGTACTTC. This translates into CATSTPHRGTQETQYF.

The chain is built from TRBV20-1 and TRBJ2-3; 10 bases are shared with TRBD2. In germline, CDR1 is DFQATT, CDR2 SNEGSKA (reference sequence). The V gene end was trimmed by 5 bases and the J gene end by 2 bases; junction bases not matched to a gene: 7. CDR3 length equals 15 residues. Here the CDR3 reads CSAPPLAGDTDTQYF. The CDR3 nucleotides are TGCAGTGCTCCTCCTCTAGCGGGAGACACAGATACGCAGTATTTT.

This clonotype appeared many times. This rearrangement joins TRBV3-1 to TRBJ1-1; D gene uncertain. Germline CDR1 LGHDT, CDR2 YNNKEL (reference sequence). V lost 0 bases to trimming and J lost 1 base, with 9 bases between them. The CDR3 consists of 15 residues. DNA for the CDR3: TGTGCCAGCAGCCAAGATTGGATGCAGAACACTGAAGCTTTCTTT. It translates to CASSQDWMQNTEAFF.

This clonotype was seen more than once but under ten times. This sequence joins TRBV29-1 and TRBJ2-2, with 9 bases aligning to TRBD2. The trim removed 5 bases at V and 4 bases at J, leaving 11 bases unmatched. The CDR3 consists of 16 residues. Germline assignment: CDR1 SQVTM and CDR2 ANQGSEA. In DNA, the CDR3 is TGCAGCGTTTCCATAAATAGCGGGGGCCCCACCGGGGAGCTGTTTTTT. It is translated as CSVSINSGGPTGELFF.

This clonotype was observed a few times. This rearrangement joins TRBV6-1 to TRBJ2-5; a weak D match, TRBD2 (5 bases). Germline V CDR1 and CDR2: MNHNS, SASEGT. The CDR3 is made up of 16 amino acids. The V end lost 5 bases, the J end lost 4 bases, and 20 bases lay between the germline ends. The CDR3 loop is CASSPPQASTPETQYF. In DNA form, the CDR3 reads TGTGCCAGCAGTCCCCCCCAGGCTAGCACCCCAGAGACCCAGTACTTC.

The chain couples TRBV7-6 to TRBJ2-5; either TRBD1 or TRBD2 may supply D (5 bases each). The CDR3 is 16 amino acids. Germline V CDR1 and CDR2: SGHVS, FNYEAQ. V gave up 0 bases and J gave up 9 bases, with 20 bases separating them. The CDR3 spells CASSLAGTSGYRAQYF. The CDR3 region has the DNA TGTGCCAGCAGCTTAGCCGGGACGTCGGGTTATAGGGCCCAGTACTTC.

The table lists this clonotype with a few counts. V usage is TRBV7-2 and J usage is TRBJ2-5; a possible D gene is TRBD2 (5 bases). The CDR3 contains 13 residues. The germline gives CDR1 SGHTA, CDR2 FQGNSA. The V gene lost 1 base and the J gene lost 6 bases, with 9 bases spanning the gap. CDR3 coding DNA: TGTGCCAGCAGCTTAGTTCCGGGAAAGACCCAGTACTTC. Amino acid sequence: CASSLVPGKTQYF.

CDR3 nucleotides: TGTGCCAGCAGTCCCCCCGGGACAGCCTCCTACGAGCAGTACTTC. Translation gives CASSPPGTASYEQYF. This chain joins TRBV6-1 and TRBJ2-7, with 7 bases identical to TRBD1. The CDR3 sequence is 15 residues long. V lost 5 bases to trimming and J lost 0 bases; unmatched junction nucleotides: 7. The germline gives CDR1 MNHNS, CDR2 SASEGT.

The rearrangement links TRBV7-8 to TRBJ2-7; perhaps TRBD2 as D (5 bases). Germline V gene lookup returns CDR1 SGHVS and CDR2 FQNEAQ. The CDR3 has 14 residues. Trimming removed 1 base at V and 3 bases at J, with 10 bases between. The CDR3 loop reads CASSLGNRGYEQYF. The CDR3 DNA sequence: TGTGCCAGCAGCTTAGGAAATCGGGGCTACGAGCAGTACTTC. The complete variable domain, with remaining parts taken from reference TRBV7-8 and TRBJ2-7, reads GAGVSQSPRYKVAKRGQDVALRCDPISGHVSLFWYQQALGQGPEFLTYFQNEAQLDKSGLPSDRFFAERPEGSVSTLKIQRTQQEDSAVYLCASSLGNRGYEQYFGPGTRLTVT.

The table lists this clonotype with a count of one. The gene calls are TRBV7-9 and TRBJ2-1, with a tentative D call TRBD1 (6 bases). Germline values: CDR1 SEHNR, CDR2 FQNEAQ (reference sequence). This CDR3 contains 15 residues. V was trimmed by 3 bases and J by 7 bases, leaving 16 bases between them. The CDR3 here is CASSFWGRGLNEQFF. CDR3 sequence (DNA): TGTGCCAGCAGCTTCTGGGGCAGGGGTCTAAATGAGCAGTTCTTC.

The sample holds a few counts of this clonotype. This rearrangement joins TRBV21-1 to TRBJ2-7. TRBV21-1 is a documented pseudogene. This CDR3 has 14 amino acids. CDR3 DNA: TGTGCCAGCAGCAAAGGAGGACCTGAGAGCGAGCAGTACTTC. Translation gives CASSKGGPESEQYF.

This clonotype came up a few times. This rearrangement joins TRBV12-3 or TRBV12-4 to TRBJ2-6; unclear D gene. Trimming cost V 8 bases and J 0 bases, with 11 bases left between them. The CDR3 extends over 15 amino acids. CDR3 nucleotides: TGTGCCAGCGGATACACGTTCTCTGGGGCCAACGTCCTGACTTTC. This codes for CASGYTFSGANVLTF.

The rearrangement joins TRBV7-9 to TRBJ2-3, with no clear D. Trimming took off 3 bases at V and 5 bases at J, with 9 bases between the two ends. CDR1 and CDR2 (germline): SEHNR, FQNEAQ (reference sequence). The CDR3 sequence is 13 residues long. The CDR3 DNA sequence: TGTGCCAGCAGCTTCCCTATAAGAGATACGCAGTATTTT. As protein: CASSFPIRDTQYF.

V usage is TRBV4-3 and J usage is TRBJ2-7; 7 bases are shared with TRBD1. The trim removed 0 bases at V and 2 bases at J, leaving 13 bases unmatched. Germline CDR1 reads LGHNA; CDR2 reads YSLEER. This CDR3 comprises 18 residues. CDR3 protein: CASSQDLPGQGVPYEQYF. DNA of the CDR3: TGCGCCAGCAGCCAAGACCTCCCCGGCCAGGGGGTACCCTACGAGCAGTACTTC.

This clonotype was seen a handful of times. This rearrangement joins TRBV29-1 to TRBJ1-4; 10 bases line up with TRBD1. Germline V gives CDR1 SQVTM, CDR2 ANQGSEA. Losses at the gene ends were 3 bases for V and 5 bases for J; bases not matched to a gene: 9. The CDR3 contains 16 residues. In DNA form, the CDR3 reads TGCAGCGTTGAGACGTCACCGGGACAGGGGAATGAAAAACTGTTTTTT. This codes for CSVETSPGQGNEKLFF.